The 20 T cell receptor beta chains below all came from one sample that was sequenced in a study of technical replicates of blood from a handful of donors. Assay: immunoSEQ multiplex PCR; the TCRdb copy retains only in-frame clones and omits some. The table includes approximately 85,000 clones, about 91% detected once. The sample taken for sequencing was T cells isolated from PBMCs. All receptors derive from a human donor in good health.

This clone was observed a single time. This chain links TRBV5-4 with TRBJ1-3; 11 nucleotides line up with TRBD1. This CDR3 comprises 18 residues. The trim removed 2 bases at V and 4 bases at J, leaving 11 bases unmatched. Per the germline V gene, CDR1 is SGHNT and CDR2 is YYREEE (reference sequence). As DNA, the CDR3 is TGTGCCAGCAGCTTAACGGGACAGGGGGAAATGAAAGGAAACACCATATATTTT. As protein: CASSLTGQGEMKGNTIYF.

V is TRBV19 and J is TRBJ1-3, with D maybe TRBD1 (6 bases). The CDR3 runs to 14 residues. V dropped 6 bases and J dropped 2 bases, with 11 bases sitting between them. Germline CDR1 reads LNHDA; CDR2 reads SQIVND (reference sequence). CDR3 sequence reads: CASRGGQPGNTIYF. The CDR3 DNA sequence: TGTGCCAGTAGGGGTGGACAGCCTGGAAACACCATATATTTT.

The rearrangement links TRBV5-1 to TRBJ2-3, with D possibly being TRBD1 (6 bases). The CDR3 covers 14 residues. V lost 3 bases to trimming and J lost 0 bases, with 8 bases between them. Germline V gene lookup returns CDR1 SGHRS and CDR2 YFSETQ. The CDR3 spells CASSSGESTDTQYF. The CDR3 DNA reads TGCGCCAGCAGCTCAGGGGAAAGCACAGATACGCAGTATTTT. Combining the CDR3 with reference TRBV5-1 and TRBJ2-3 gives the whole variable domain KAGVTQTPRYLIKTRGQQVTLSCSPISGHRSVSWYQQTPGQGLQFLFEYFSETQRNKGNFPGRFSGRQFSNSRSEMNVSTLELGDSALYLCASSSGESTDTQYFGPGTRLTVL.

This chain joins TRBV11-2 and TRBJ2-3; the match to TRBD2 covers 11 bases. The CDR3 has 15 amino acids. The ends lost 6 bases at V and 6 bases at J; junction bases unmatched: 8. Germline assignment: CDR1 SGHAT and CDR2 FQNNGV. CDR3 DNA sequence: TGTGCCAGCAGATCAATAGCGGGGGGGCTGGATACGCAGTATTTT. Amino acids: CASRSIAGGLDTQYF.

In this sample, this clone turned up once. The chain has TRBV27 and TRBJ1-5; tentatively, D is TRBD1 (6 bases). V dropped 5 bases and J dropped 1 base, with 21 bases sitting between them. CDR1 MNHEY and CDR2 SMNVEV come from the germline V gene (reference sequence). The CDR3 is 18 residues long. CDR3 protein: CASSPTWTAVRSNQPQHF. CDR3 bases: TGTGCCAGCAGTCCGACCTGGACAGCCGTGAGGAGCAATCAGCCCCAGCATTTT.

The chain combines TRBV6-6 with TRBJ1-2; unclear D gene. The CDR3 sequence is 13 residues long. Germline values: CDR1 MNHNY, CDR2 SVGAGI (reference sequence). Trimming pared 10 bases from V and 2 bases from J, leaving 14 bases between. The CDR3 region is CATMILGNYGYTF. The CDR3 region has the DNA TGTGCCACTATGATCCTCGGGAACTATGGCTACACCTTC.

CDR3 region: CASSLVVTGLAEAFF. The CDR3 DNA sequence: TGCGCCAGCAGCTTGGTGGTGACAGGGCTTGCTGAAGCTTTCTTT. V gene TRBV5-1 combines with J gene TRBJ1-1; 7 bases are a match to TRBD1. The germline V gene has CDR1 SGHRS and CDR2 YFSETQ. V lost 0 bases to trimming and J lost 6 bases; unmatched junction nucleotides: 8. The CDR3 is made up of 15 amino acids. The whole variable domain, filled in from reference TRBV5-1 and TRBJ1-1, reads KAGVTQTPRYLIKTRGQQVTLSCSPISGHRSVSWYQQTPGQGLQFLFEYFSETQRNKGNFPGRFSGRQFSNSRSEMNVSTLELGDSALYLCASSLVVTGLAEAFFGQGTRLTVV.

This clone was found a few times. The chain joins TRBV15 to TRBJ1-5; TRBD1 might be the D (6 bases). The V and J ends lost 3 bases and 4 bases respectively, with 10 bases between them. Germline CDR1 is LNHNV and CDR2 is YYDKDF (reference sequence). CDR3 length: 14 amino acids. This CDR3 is CATSSEGGNQPQHF. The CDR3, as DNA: TGTGCCACCAGCAGTGAGGGGGGGAATCAGCCCCAGCATTTT.

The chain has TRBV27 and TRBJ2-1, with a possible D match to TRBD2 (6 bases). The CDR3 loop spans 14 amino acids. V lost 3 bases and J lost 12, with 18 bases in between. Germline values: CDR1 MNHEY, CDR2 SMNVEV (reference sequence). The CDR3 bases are TGTGCCAGCAGTTTCACCGGGACCGGGAGTAGGCAGTTCTTC. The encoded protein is CASSFTGTGSRQFF.

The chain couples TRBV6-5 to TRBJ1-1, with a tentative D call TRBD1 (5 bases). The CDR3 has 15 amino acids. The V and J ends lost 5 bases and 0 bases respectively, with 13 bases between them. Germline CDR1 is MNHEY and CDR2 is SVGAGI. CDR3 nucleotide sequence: TGTGCCAGCAGTAATAACAGGAGAATGAACACTGAAGCTTTCTTT. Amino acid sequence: CASSNNRRMNTEAFF.

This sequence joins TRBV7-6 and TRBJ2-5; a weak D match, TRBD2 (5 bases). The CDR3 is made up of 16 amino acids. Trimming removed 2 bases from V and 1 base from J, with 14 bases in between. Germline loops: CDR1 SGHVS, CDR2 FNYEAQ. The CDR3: CASSLLPRDPQETQYF. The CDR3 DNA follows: TGTGCCAGCAGCTTACTGCCCCGGGATCCCCAAGAGACCCAGTACTTC.

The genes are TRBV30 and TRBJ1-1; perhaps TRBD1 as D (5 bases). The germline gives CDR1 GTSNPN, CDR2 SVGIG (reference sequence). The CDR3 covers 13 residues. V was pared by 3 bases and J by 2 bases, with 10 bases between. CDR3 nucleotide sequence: TGTGCCTGGAGCTCCACAGGTAACACTGAAGCTTTCTTT. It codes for CAWSSTGNTEAFF.

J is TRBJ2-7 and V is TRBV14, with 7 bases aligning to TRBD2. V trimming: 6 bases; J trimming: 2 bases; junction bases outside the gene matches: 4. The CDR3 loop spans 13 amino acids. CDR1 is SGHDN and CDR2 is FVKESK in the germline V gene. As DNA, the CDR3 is TGTGCCAGCAGAGCTAGCGGTACCTACGAGCAGTACTTC. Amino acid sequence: CASRASGTYEQYF.

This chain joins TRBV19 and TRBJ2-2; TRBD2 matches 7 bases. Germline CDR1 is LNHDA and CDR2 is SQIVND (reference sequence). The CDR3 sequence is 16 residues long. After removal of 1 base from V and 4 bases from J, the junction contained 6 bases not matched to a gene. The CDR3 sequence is CASSIGASGPTGELFF. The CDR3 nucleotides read TGTGCCAGTAGTATAGGGGCTAGCGGACCCACCGGGGAGCTGTTTTTT.

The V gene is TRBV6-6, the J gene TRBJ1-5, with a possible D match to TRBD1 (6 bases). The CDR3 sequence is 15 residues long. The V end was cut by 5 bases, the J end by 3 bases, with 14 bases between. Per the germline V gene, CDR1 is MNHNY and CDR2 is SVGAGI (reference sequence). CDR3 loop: CASSTQGMDNQPQHF. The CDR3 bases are TGTGCCAGCAGTACGCAGGGGATGGACAATCAGCCCCAGCATTTT.

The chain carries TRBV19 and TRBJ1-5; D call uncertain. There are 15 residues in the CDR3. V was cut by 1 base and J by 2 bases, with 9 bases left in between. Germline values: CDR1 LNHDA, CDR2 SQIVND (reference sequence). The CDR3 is CASSIGGFGNQPQHF. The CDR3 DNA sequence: TGTGCCAGTAGTATAGGAGGGTTCGGCAATCAGCCCCAGCATTTT.

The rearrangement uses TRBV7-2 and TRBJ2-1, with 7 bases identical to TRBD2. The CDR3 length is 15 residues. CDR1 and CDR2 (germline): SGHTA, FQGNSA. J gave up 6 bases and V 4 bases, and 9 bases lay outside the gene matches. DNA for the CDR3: TGTGCCAGCAGCTCCCAACTAGGCGGGAGCAATGAGCAGTTCTTC. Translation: CASSSQLGGSNEQFF.

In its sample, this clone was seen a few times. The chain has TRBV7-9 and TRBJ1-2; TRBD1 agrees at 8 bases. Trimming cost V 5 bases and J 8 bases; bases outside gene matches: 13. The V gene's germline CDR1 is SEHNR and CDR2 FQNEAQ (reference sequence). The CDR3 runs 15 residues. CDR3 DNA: TGTGCCAGCAGCCGAACCACAGGGGGGGTTATCGGCTACACCTTC. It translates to CASSRTTGGVIGYTF.

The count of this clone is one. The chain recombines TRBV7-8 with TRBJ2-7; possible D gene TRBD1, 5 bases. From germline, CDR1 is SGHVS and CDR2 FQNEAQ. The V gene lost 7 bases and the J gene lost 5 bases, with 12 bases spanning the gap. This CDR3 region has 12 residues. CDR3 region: CASTPWGDEQYF. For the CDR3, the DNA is TGTGCCAGCACCCCATGGGGCGACGAGCAGTACTTC.

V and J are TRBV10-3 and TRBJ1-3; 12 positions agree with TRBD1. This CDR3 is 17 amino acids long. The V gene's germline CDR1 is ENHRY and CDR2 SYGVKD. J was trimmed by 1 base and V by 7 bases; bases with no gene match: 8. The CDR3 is CAIKGQGALGSGNTIYF. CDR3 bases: TGTGCCATCAAGGGACAGGGGGCATTAGGGTCTGGAAACACCATATATTTT.